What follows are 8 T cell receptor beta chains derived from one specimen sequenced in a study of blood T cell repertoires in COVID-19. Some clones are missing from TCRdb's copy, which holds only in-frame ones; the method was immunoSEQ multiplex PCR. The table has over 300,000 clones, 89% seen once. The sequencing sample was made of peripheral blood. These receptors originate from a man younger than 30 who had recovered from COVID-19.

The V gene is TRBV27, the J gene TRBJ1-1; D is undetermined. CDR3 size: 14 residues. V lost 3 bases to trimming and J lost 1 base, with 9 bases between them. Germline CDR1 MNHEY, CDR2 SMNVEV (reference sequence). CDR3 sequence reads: CASSLVGENTEAFF. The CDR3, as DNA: TGTGCCAGCAGTTTGGTGGGAGAGAACACTGAAGCTTTCTTT.

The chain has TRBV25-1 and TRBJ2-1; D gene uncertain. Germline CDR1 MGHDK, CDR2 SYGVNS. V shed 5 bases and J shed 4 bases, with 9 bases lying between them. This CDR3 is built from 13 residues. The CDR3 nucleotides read TGTGCCAGCAGTCAGACAAGTTACAATGAGCAGTTCTTC. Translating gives CASSQTSYNEQFF.

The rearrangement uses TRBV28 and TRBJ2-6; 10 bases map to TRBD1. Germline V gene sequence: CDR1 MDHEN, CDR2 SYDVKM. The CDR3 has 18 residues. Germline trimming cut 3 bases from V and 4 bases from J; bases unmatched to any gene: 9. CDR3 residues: CASSFADRGRLGANVLTF. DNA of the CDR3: TGTGCCAGCAGTTTCGCCGACAGGGGGCGCTTGGGGGCCAACGTCCTGACTTTC.

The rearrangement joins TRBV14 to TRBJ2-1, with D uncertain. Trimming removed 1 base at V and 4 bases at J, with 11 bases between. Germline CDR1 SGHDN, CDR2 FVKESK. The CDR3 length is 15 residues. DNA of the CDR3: TGTGCCAGCAGCCAAGCGTGGCAGTTATACAATGAGCAGTTCTTC. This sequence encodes CASSQAWQLYNEQFF.

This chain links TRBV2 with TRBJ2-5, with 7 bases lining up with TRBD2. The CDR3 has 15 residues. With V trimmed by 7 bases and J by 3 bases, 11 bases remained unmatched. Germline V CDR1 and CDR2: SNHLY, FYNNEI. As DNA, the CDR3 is TGTGCCAGCACCTGGGGGGGGGATACAAAAGAGACCCAGTACTTC. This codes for CASTWGGDTKETQYF.

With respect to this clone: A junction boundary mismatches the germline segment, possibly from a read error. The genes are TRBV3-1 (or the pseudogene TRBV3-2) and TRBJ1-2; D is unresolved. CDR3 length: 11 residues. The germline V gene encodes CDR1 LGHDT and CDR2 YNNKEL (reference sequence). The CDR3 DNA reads TGTGCCAGCAGCCAAGCCGAAGGACTGAGTTTC. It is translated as CASSQAEGLSF.

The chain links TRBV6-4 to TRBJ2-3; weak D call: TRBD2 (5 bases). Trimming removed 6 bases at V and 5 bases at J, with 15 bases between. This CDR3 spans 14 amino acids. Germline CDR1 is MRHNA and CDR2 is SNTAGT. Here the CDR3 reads CASSPALGLDTQYF. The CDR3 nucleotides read TGTGCCAGCAGCCCGGCCCTAGGACTAGATACGCAGTATTTT.

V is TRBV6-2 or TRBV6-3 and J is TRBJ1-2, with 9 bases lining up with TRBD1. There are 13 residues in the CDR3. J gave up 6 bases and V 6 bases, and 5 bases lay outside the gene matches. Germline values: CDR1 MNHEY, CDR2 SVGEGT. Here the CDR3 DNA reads TGTGCCAGCAGCCGGGGGACAGGGAATGGCTACACCTTC. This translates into CASSRGTGNGYTF.